A single sample gave rise to the 13 T cell receptor beta chains below, sequenced in a study of cytomegalovirus exposure and HLA in healthy donors. A multiplex PCR was run with 60 Vbeta primers and 13 Jbeta primers. Clones were read by immunoSEQ multiplex PCR, and TCRdb kept only the in-frame ones, dropping some. Found here are about 130,000 clones, 72% of them singletons; the top ten hold around 4%. The sample was PBMCs. The receptors here all came from a man aged 30 to 39 in good health and CMV-seronegative.

The J gene is TRBJ2-5, the V gene TRBV7-9, with D possibly being TRBD2 (6 bases). The length of the CDR3 is 18 residues. CDR1 is SEHNR, CDR2 FQNEAQ, per germline (reference sequence). Trimming took 5 bases from V and 4 from J, leaving 26 bases between them. CDR3 region: CASSPTFRGGPGGETQYF. CDR3 in DNA: TGTGCCAGCAGCCCGACTTTCCGGGGCGGACCCGGGGGAGAGACCCAGTACTTC.

This clone has only a few counts. V is TRBV5-1 and J is TRBJ2-3, with D unresolved. The CDR3 contains 12 residues. The germline V gene has CDR1 SGHRS and CDR2 YFSETQ. V lost 4 bases and J 4 bases, leaving 7 bases between the germline ends. This CDR3 reads CASSEISDTQYF. The CDR3 nucleotides read TGCGCCAGCAGCGAGATCTCAGATACGCAGTATTTT.

This chain links TRBV7-3 with TRBJ1-1, with 7 bases aligning to TRBD1. Germline V gene data show CDR1 as SGHTA and CDR2 as FQGTGA. The CDR3 length is 16 residues. The V and J ends lost 2 bases and 0 bases, in that order; junction bases with no gene match: 6. The CDR3 region has the DNA TGTGCCAGCAGCTTAGGAGGGGGCGGGATGAACACTGAAGCTTTCTTT. As protein: CASSLGGGGMNTEAFF.

The chain carries TRBV5-1 and TRBJ2-5; D perhaps matches TRBD2 (6 bases). The J call is doubtful: the DNA matches TRBJ2-7 better. From germline, CDR1 is SGHRS and CDR2 YFSETQ. This CDR3 spans 16 amino acids. The CDR3 bases are TGCGCCAGCAGCTTCTTTCGATCTGGGGGGTCTGGCGAGCAGTACTTC. Protein: CASSFFRSGGSGEQYF.

This chain connects TRBV4-1 to TRBJ2-7; D is ambiguous. This CDR3 contains 16 residues. CDR1 and CDR2 from the germline V gene are MGHRA and YSYEKL. Trimming removed 0 bases from V and 2 bases from J, with 14 bases in between. CDR3 nucleotide sequence: TGCGCCAGCAGCCAAGATAATTTTGGGCCGGCCTACGAGCAGTACTTC. Protein product: CASSQDNFGPAYEQYF.

This clone was detected only once. V and J are TRBV19 and TRBJ2-7, with 8 nucleotides matching TRBD1. Germline CDR1 and CDR2: LNHDA and SQIVND (reference sequence). The CDR3 is made up of 15 amino acids. Unmatched junction bases numbered 8, after V lost 5 bases and J lost 2 bases. CDR3 in DNA: TGTGCCAGTAGTCCAATACCGGGACAGGCCTACGAGCAGTACTTC. Translating gives CASSPIPGQAYEQYF.

V gene TRBV4-3 combines with J gene TRBJ1-2, with D maybe TRBD1 (6 bases). The V end lost 0 bases, the J end lost 2 bases, and 16 bases lay between the germline ends. This CDR3 is 17 amino acids long. Germline V CDR1 and CDR2: LGHNA, YSLEER. CDR3 coding DNA: TGCGCCAGCAGCCAAGACGTCTCGGGACAAGGGAACTATGGCTACACCTTC. The encoded protein is CASSQDVSGQGNYGYTF.

This clone was detected once. The genes are TRBV4-3 and TRBJ2-4, with TRBD2 identical over 16 bases. Losses at the gene ends were 0 bases for V and 2 bases for J; bases not matched to a gene: 4. The V gene's germline CDR1 is LGHNA and CDR2 YSLEER. This CDR3 contains 19 residues. DNA of the CDR3: TGCGCCAGCAGCCAAGAAGGGACTAGCGGGGGGGCGTCCAAAAACATTCAGTACTTC. It encodes CASSQEGTSGGASKNIQYF.

V gene TRBV11-2 combines with J gene TRBJ1-6; 9 bases are a match to TRBD1. CDR1 and CDR2 from the germline V gene are SGHAT and FQNNGV. The CDR3 covers 15 residues. The J segment lost 9 bases and the V segment lost 7 bases, leaving 10 bases of the junction unmatched. This CDR3 is CASKGQGDVGSPLHF. The CDR3 nucleotides read TGTGCCAGCAAGGGACAGGGTGATGTTGGTTCACCCCTCCACTTT. The variable domain in full, with the rest retrieved from reference TRBV11-2 and TRBJ1-6, is EAGVAQSPRYKIIEKRQSVAFWCNPISGHATLYWYQQILGQGPKLLIQFQNNGVVDDSQLPKDRFSAERLKGVDSTLKIQPAKLEDSAVYLCASKGQGDVGSPLHFGNGTRLTVT.

In its sample, this clone was seen a few times. V is TRBV27 and J is TRBJ1-1, with D possibly TRBD1 on 6 matching bases. Trimming removed 10 bases at V and 0 bases at J, with 21 bases between. Looked up from germline, CDR1 is MNHEY and CDR2 is SMNVEV (reference sequence). The CDR3 spans 16 residues. The CDR3 region has the DNA TGTGCCACTCGTCGGACCCGAGGGGGACTGAACACTGAAGCTTTCTTT. It specifies CATRRTRGGLNTEAFF.

This clone was seen more than once but under ten times. The chain couples TRBV7-3 to TRBJ2-5; 9 bases match TRBD1. The J segment lost 4 bases and the V segment lost 1 base, leaving 4 bases of the junction unmatched. This CDR3 comprises 15 residues. Per the germline V gene, CDR1 is SGHTA and CDR2 is FQGTGA. CDR3 nucleotide sequence: TGTGCCAGCAGCTTAATGGGACAGGGTGCAGAGACCCAGTACTTC. Translated: CASSLMGQGAETQYF.

This clone occurred a few times. The J gene is TRBJ1-6, the V gene TRBV2; 8 bases map to TRBD1. CDR3 length: 14 residues. V lost 4 bases and J lost 9; bases outside the gene matches: 5. From germline, CDR1 is SNHLY and CDR2 FYNNEI. CDR3 sequence reads: CASSGTGYGSPLHF. CDR3 coding DNA: TGTGCCAGCAGTGGGACAGGGTATGGTTCACCCCTCCACTTT.

The chain carries TRBV18 and TRBJ1-2; weak D call: TRBD1 (5 bases). This CDR3 contains 13 residues. From germline, CDR1 is KGHSH and CDR2 LQKENI. Trimming shortened V by 2 bases and J by 7 bases, and 11 bases separated the two germline ends. CDR3 amino acids: CASSPGAGFGYTF. CDR3 DNA: TGTGCCAGCTCACCAGGGGCAGGGTTTGGCTACACCTTC. Full variable domain (outside the CDR3, taken from reference TRBV18 and TRBJ1-2): NAGVMQNPRHLVRRRGQEARLRCSPMKGHSHVYWYRQLPEEGLKFMVYLQKENIIDESGMPKERFSAEFPKEGPSILRIQQVVRGDSAAYFCASSPGAGFGYTFGSGTRLTVV.